This is a list of T cell receptor beta chains from one sample in a study of human T cells and chemical hapten exposure. TCRdb reanalysed the 5' RACE reads using MiXCR and keeps one entry per CDR3 protein. The data hold 110,000 or so distinct CDR3 sequences, with around a fifth observed a single time. All receptors derive from a human donor in good health. Both conserved end residues are part of each CDR3. The D gene is left open where the match is weak. Some rows have no size entry. The others give once, few or many, or a class for an expanded clone.

TRBV27	NA	TRBD1	TRBJ2-7	TGTGCCAGCAGTCCATGGACAGGGGTAGTCAACGAGCAGTACTTC	CASSPWTGVVNEQYF
TRBV24-1	few	NA	TRBJ2-1	TGTGCCACCAGTGCTACGAGCGGGACACGAAAAAATGAGCAGTTCTTC	CATSATSGTRKNEQFF
TRBV9	NA	NA	TRBJ1-6	TGTGCCAGCAGCGTAGAGGCAGGCCAGGGGACCCTCCACTTT	CASSVEAGQGTLHF
TRBV7-2	NA	NA	TRBJ2-1	TGTGCCAGCAGCTTAAGGGGGACGGGAGTAACGAATGAGCAGTTCTTC	CASSLRGTGVTNEQFF
TRBV13	few	TRBD2	TRBJ2-6	TGTGCCAGCAGCTCAGAACTAGCGGGAGGCTCTGGGGCCAACGTCCTGACTTTC	CASSSELAGGSGANVLTF
TRBV28	NA	NA	TRBJ1-1	TGTGCCAGCAGAGCAATATCGGGAGTGCACCAAGTCTCGGACACTGAAGCTTTCTTT	CASRAISGVHQVSDTEAFF
TRBV7-2	NA	NA	TRBJ1-4	TGTGCCAGCAGCTTAGGGAGGGCAGCGGGGAGTGAAAAACTGTTTTTT	CASSLGRAAGSEKLFF
TRBV4-1	NA	TRBD2	TRBJ2-7	TGCGCCAGCAGCCAGGGGGGAGGGTACGAGCAGTACTTC	CASSQGGGYEQYF
TRBV3-1	NA	NA	TRBJ2-3	TGTGCCAGCAGCCGAGGGGTTAGCACAGATACGCAGTATTTT	CASSRGVSTDTQYF
TRBV28	NA	TRBD2	TRBJ2-1	TGTGCCAGCAGTTTCTCGCCGGGACGAGCGGGAGTCCCTTCGGAGTTCTTC	CASSFSPGRAGVPSEFF
TRBV5-1	few	NA	TRBJ2-1	TGCGCCAGCAGCCTGGATATAGGGGGGCAGTTCTTC	CASSLDIGGQFF
TRBV28	few	TRBD2	TRBJ2-7	TGTGCCAGCCGGCGGACTAGCCCGATCTCCTACGAGCAGTACTTC	CASRRTSPISYEQYF
TRBV11-2	NA	TRBD2	TRBJ2-2	TGTGCCAGCAGCTTAGACGCGGGAGTGGGGTCGGCCGGGGAGCTGTTTTTT	CASSLDAGVGSAGELFF
TRBV6-5	NA	TRBD2	TRBJ2-3	TGTGCCAGCAGTTACACTCTGGGAGGGCGTCGCGGGGTAGGGCTCACAGATACGCAGTATTTT	CASSYTLGGRRGVGLTDTQYF
TRBV12-3/TRBV12-4	NA	NA	TRBJ1-1	TGTGCCAGCAGTTTTAGTTCAGAAATGAACACTGAAGCTTTCTTT	CASSFSSEMNTEAFF
TRBV21-1	NA	NA	TRBJ2-1	TGTGCCAGCGGAGGCAGGGAATACAATGAGCAGTTCTTC	CASGGREYNEQFF
TRBV7-9	NA	TRBD2	TRBJ2-1	TGTGCCAGCAGCCCGTTAGGGCTAGCGGACAATGAGCAGTTCTTC	CASSPLGLADNEQFF
TRBV7-2	NA	TRBD2	TRBJ2-1	TGTGCCAGCAGCCCCACTAGCGGGAGCTACAATGAGCAGTTCTTC	CASSPTSGSYNEQFF
TRBV5-1	few	NA	TRBJ1-1	TGCGCCAGCAGCCTAGGGGCCGGCTTGAACACTGAAGCTTTCTTT	CASSLGAGLNTEAFF
TRBV7-3	once	NA	TRBJ2-2	TGTGCCAGCAGAGAAGAGGGGGCCGGGGAGCTGTTTTTT	CASREEGAGELFF
TRBV24-1	few	NA	TRBJ2-2	TGTGCCACCAGGGGCCCCTCGACAGGCCTAAACACCGGGGAGCTGTTTTTT	CATRGPSTGLNTGELFF
TRBV5-1	NA	NA	TRBJ2-7	TGCGCCAGCAGCTTAAGTTCTACACCCGAGCAGTACTTC	CASSLSSTPEQYF
TRBV6-2/TRBV6-3	few	NA	TRBJ1-2	TGTGCCAGCAGCCGCAATTTCAATGCGTATGGCTACACCTTC	CASSRNFNAYGYTF
TRBV6-5	few	NA	TRBJ2-1	TGTGCCAGCACCCGTTGGAATGAGCAGTTCTTC	CASTRWNEQFF
TRBV5-6	NA	NA	TRBJ1-5	TGTGCCAGCAGCTTGAGCGGGGGACAGCCCCAGCATTTT	CASSLSGGQPQHF
TRBV7-9	few	TRBD2	TRBJ2-3	TGTGCCAGCAGCTTAGATCTAGCGGGAGGGCCTGACACAGATACGCAGTATTTT	CASSLDLAGGPDTDTQYF
TRBV20-1	NA	NA	TRBJ1-5	TGCAGTGCTAGTGATCCGAGGGGGATCAGCAATCAGCCCCAGCATTTT	CSASDPRGISNQPQHF
TRBV24-1	few	NA	TRBJ2-5	TGTGCCACCAGTGATGGCAGGGTAGAGACCCAGTACTTC	CATSDGRVETQYF
TRBV9	NA	NA	TRBJ2-7	TGTGCCAGCAGCGATTTCCGGGGGAGGGAGCAGTACTTC	CASSDFRGREQYF
TRBV4-1	NA	NA	TRBJ1-2	TGCGCCAGCAGCCCCTCTGCGGACCCTCTTACCTGGAATGGCTACACCTTC	CASSPSADPLTWNGYTF
TRBV28	few	NA	TRBJ2-1	TGTGCCAGCAGTTCTGAGGATCTTAGGGACAATGAGCAGTTCTTC	CASSSEDLRDNEQFF
TRBV20-1	NA	TRBD1	TRBJ2-7	TGCCGAGGGGGCCGGGGTGAAGTCCCCTACGAGCAGTACTTC	CRGGRGEVPYEQYF
TRBV28	NA	NA	TRBJ2-1	TGTGCCAGCAGTTTACACTCCAAAGGGCTAGGGTCCTACAATGAGCAGTTCTTC	CASSLHSKGLGSYNEQFF
TRBV14	few	NA	TRBJ2-3	TGTGCCAGCAGCCCCGGGAGACTCATTAGCGCAGATACGCAGTATTTT	CASSPGRLISADTQYF
TRBV2	few	NA	TRBJ1-1	TGTGCCAGCAGGCCCCGGGGGGGCGGTAGGGACACTGAAGCTTTCTTT	CASRPRGGGRDTEAFF
TRBV2	NA	NA	TRBJ2-4	TGTGCCTCGAGAGCAACACTAGCCAAAAACATTCAGTACTTC	CASRATLAKNIQYF
TRBV14	few	NA	TRBJ1-2	TGTGCCAGCCGACCCATGTCAGCCAGGGGCGGCTACACCTTC	CASRPMSARGGYTF
TRBV5-1	NA	TRBD1	TRBJ2-4	TGCGCCAGCAGCCGACGGCGACAGGGGGGCTTAAACATTCAGTACTTC	CASSRRRQGGLNIQYF
TRBV6-1	NA	TRBD1	TRBJ1-4	TGTGCCACCCACCCGTTGGGGACAGGGGACGAAAAACTGTTTTTT	CATHPLGTGDEKLFF
TRBV5-1	many	NA	TRBJ2-7	TGCGCCAGCAGCTCACTTCGACAGGAGGGTAGCGAGCAGTACTTC	CASSSLRQEGSEQYF
TRBV21-1	NA	NA	TRBJ1-6	TGTGCCAGACTTGGGGGGGGCCATTCACCCCTCCACTTT	CARLGGGHSPLHF
TRBV7-9	few	NA	TRBJ2-1	TGTGCCAGCAGCCCTTCTACTAGCTCCTACAATGAGCAGTTCTTC	CASSPSTSSYNEQFF
TRBV20-1	NA	NA	TRBJ2-2	TGCAGTGCTAGATTCGGGGACACCGGGGAGCTGTTTTTT	CSARFGDTGELFF
TRBV18	NA	TRBD1	TRBJ2-1	TGTGCCAGCTTCGCCGGGACAGGGAGCGATGAGCAGTTCTTC	CASFAGTGSDEQFF
TRBV6-5	few	NA	TRBJ1-5	TGTGCCAGCAGGGTGGAGGCGACACAGCCCCAGCATTTT	CASRVEATQPQHF
TRBV4-1	NA	TRBD1	TRBJ2-6	TGCGCCAGCAGCCAAATTTGGAACAGGGGGCCTTCTGGGGCCAACGTCCTGACTTTC	CASSQIWNRGPSGANVLTF
TRBV11-2	NA	NA	TRBJ2-7	TGTGCCAGCAGCCATCAGTCGTTCGGGGACGAGCAGTACTTC	CASSHQSFGDEQYF
TRBV6-6	NA	NA	TRBJ2-5	TGTGCCAGCAGTTACCGTGGATGGGAGACCCAGTACTTC	CASSYRGWETQYF
TRBV4-1	few	NA	TRBJ1-2	TGCGCCAGCAGCCAAGATCGGGGCAGGGGAAACTATGGCTACACCTTC	CASSQDRGRGNYGYTF
TRBV4-1	once	NA	TRBJ1-1	TGCGCCAGCAGCCCCTCATTAGTAAACACTGAAGCTTTCTTT	CASSPSLVNTEAFF
TRBV5-1	NA	NA	TRBJ1-1	TGCGCCAGCAGCTTCGAGGGGGTTGAACTGGTTGAAGCTTTCTTT	CASSFEGVELVEAFF
TRBV6-5	NA	NA	TRBJ1-1	TGTGCCAGCATTCAGGCGGGGGGCCTTGAAGCTTTCTTT	CASIQAGGLEAFF
TRBV5-1	NA	NA	TRBJ2-7	TGCGCCAGCAGCTTGGTTCTCAGGGACGAGCAGTACTTC	CASSLVLRDEQYF
TRBV7-9	NA	NA	TRBJ1-5	TGTGCCAGCAGCGGGGTGGATCAGCCCCAGCATTTT	CASSGVDQPQHF
TRBV6-2/TRBV6-3	few	TRBD1	TRBJ1-1	TGTGCCAGCAGTTACCACATACCGGGACAGGGTTCCACTGAAGCTTTCTTT	CASSYHIPGQGSTEAFF